The clone carrying this T cell receptor (beta chain) occurred many times. This CDR3 is built from 15 residues. Unmatched junction bases numbered 10, after V lost 6 bases and J lost 5 bases. CDR1 is LNHDA, CDR2 SQIVND, per germline (reference sequence). The data stem from a study of Graves' ophthalmopathy and Graves' hyperthyroidism. CDR3 regions of TCR beta were amplified from RNA transcripts. RT-PCR in the first round used HTBI primers; a second-round multiplex PCR followed. TCRdb recomputed calls from the multiplex PCR reads with MiXCR, one row per CDR3 protein. The table records a few hundred thousand distinct CDR3 sequences, about a sixth of them present only once.

The TCR was taken from an adult woman with stable Graves' hyperthyroidism. Source material: peripheral blood. The chain links TRBV19 to TRBJ2-5; TRBD1 aligns across 9 bases. The CDR3 DNA reads TGTGCCAGTAGCCCCGGGACAGGGAATCTGGAGACCCAGTACTTC. Translating it yields CASSPGTGNLETQYF.